This T cell receptor beta chain came from a study of technical replicates of blood from a few donors. Libraries were prepared by immunoSEQ multiplex PCR; TCRdb keeps only in-frame clonotypes and omits some of them. The table lists 65,000 to 95,000 clones, around 97% of them singletons, with around 0.18% in the top ten. The CDR3 totals 13 residues. The germline V gene has CDR1 SGHNT and CDR2 YENEEA. J was trimmed by 0 bases and V by 10 bases; bases with no gene match: 5. The sample taken for sequencing was T cells isolated from PBMCs. The gene calls are TRBV11-3 and TRBJ1-1; 7 bases are shared with TRBD1. The receptor was derived from a human donor in good health. CDR3 amino acids: CATADRLNTEAFF. DNA for the CDR3: TGTGCCACCGCGGACAGGTTGAACACTGAAGCTTTCTTT.